The 2 T cell receptor beta chains given below trace back to one sample, sequenced in a study of T-cell reconstitution after alpha-beta-depleted transplantation in children. The TCRbeta library was prepared with unique molecular identifiers. TCRdb fed the PCR reads into MiXCR, producing one record per CDR3 protein. This sample has some 180,000 distinct CDR3 sequences, with 5.5% to 7% found just once. This specimen was PBMCs, taken before TCRalphabeta/CD19-depleted stem cell transplant. These TCRs come from a boy aged 2 to 9 with acute lymphoblastic leukemia, due to receive a stem cell transplant.

This clonotype was seen repeatedly, ten times or more. The rearrangement links TRBV29-1 to TRBJ2-2; the D is unclear. V was cut by 2 bases and J by 2 bases, with 6 bases left in between. This CDR3 region has 13 residues. Germline V gene data show CDR1 as SQVTM and CDR2 as ANQGSEA. CDR3 region: CSVERLNTGELFF. The CDR3 coding sequence is TGCAGCGTTGAAAGGCTCAACACCGGGGAGCTGTTTTTT.

This clonotype was detected many times. The V call is TRBV7-2, the J call TRBJ2-5, with TRBD1 identical over 8 bases. From germline, CDR1 is SGHTA and CDR2 FQGNSA. The CDR3 length is 15 residues. The V and J ends lost 5 bases and 5 bases, in that order; junction bases with no gene match: 10. The CDR3 DNA follows: TGTGCCAGCAGCATAATAACAGGGGGGTGGGAGACCCAGTACTTC. This codes for CASSIITGGWETQYF.